This TCR beta chain was sequenced for a study of blood T cell repertoires in COVID-19. The CDR3 is made up of 16 amino acids. V dropped 2 bases and J dropped 0; count of bases not matched to a gene: 7. Looked up from germline, CDR1 is MNHEY and CDR2 is SVGEGT. The study drew participants aged roughly 18 to 89 years from approximately 23 US areas. Assignment of participants to cohorts was predicated upon participant-reported clinical history. Exposed participants encountered a COVID-19 case during the 2 weeks preceding study entry. TCRdb's table, derived via immunoSEQ multiplex PCR, lists solely in-frame clones and lacks some. The sample contains more than 300,000 clones, over 90% of which appear only once. This clone was seen only once.

The origin of this receptor is a woman aged 25 to 39 who had been exposed to COVID-19. This sequence joins TRBV6-2 or TRBV6-3 and TRBJ2-7, with 7 positions matching TRBD1. The sequenced sample was PBMCs or T cells enriched from blood (not recorded which). CDR3 residues: CASSYPGTATSYEQYF. The CDR3 region has the DNA TGTGCCAGCAGTTACCCAGGGACAGCCACCTCCTACGAGCAGTACTTC.